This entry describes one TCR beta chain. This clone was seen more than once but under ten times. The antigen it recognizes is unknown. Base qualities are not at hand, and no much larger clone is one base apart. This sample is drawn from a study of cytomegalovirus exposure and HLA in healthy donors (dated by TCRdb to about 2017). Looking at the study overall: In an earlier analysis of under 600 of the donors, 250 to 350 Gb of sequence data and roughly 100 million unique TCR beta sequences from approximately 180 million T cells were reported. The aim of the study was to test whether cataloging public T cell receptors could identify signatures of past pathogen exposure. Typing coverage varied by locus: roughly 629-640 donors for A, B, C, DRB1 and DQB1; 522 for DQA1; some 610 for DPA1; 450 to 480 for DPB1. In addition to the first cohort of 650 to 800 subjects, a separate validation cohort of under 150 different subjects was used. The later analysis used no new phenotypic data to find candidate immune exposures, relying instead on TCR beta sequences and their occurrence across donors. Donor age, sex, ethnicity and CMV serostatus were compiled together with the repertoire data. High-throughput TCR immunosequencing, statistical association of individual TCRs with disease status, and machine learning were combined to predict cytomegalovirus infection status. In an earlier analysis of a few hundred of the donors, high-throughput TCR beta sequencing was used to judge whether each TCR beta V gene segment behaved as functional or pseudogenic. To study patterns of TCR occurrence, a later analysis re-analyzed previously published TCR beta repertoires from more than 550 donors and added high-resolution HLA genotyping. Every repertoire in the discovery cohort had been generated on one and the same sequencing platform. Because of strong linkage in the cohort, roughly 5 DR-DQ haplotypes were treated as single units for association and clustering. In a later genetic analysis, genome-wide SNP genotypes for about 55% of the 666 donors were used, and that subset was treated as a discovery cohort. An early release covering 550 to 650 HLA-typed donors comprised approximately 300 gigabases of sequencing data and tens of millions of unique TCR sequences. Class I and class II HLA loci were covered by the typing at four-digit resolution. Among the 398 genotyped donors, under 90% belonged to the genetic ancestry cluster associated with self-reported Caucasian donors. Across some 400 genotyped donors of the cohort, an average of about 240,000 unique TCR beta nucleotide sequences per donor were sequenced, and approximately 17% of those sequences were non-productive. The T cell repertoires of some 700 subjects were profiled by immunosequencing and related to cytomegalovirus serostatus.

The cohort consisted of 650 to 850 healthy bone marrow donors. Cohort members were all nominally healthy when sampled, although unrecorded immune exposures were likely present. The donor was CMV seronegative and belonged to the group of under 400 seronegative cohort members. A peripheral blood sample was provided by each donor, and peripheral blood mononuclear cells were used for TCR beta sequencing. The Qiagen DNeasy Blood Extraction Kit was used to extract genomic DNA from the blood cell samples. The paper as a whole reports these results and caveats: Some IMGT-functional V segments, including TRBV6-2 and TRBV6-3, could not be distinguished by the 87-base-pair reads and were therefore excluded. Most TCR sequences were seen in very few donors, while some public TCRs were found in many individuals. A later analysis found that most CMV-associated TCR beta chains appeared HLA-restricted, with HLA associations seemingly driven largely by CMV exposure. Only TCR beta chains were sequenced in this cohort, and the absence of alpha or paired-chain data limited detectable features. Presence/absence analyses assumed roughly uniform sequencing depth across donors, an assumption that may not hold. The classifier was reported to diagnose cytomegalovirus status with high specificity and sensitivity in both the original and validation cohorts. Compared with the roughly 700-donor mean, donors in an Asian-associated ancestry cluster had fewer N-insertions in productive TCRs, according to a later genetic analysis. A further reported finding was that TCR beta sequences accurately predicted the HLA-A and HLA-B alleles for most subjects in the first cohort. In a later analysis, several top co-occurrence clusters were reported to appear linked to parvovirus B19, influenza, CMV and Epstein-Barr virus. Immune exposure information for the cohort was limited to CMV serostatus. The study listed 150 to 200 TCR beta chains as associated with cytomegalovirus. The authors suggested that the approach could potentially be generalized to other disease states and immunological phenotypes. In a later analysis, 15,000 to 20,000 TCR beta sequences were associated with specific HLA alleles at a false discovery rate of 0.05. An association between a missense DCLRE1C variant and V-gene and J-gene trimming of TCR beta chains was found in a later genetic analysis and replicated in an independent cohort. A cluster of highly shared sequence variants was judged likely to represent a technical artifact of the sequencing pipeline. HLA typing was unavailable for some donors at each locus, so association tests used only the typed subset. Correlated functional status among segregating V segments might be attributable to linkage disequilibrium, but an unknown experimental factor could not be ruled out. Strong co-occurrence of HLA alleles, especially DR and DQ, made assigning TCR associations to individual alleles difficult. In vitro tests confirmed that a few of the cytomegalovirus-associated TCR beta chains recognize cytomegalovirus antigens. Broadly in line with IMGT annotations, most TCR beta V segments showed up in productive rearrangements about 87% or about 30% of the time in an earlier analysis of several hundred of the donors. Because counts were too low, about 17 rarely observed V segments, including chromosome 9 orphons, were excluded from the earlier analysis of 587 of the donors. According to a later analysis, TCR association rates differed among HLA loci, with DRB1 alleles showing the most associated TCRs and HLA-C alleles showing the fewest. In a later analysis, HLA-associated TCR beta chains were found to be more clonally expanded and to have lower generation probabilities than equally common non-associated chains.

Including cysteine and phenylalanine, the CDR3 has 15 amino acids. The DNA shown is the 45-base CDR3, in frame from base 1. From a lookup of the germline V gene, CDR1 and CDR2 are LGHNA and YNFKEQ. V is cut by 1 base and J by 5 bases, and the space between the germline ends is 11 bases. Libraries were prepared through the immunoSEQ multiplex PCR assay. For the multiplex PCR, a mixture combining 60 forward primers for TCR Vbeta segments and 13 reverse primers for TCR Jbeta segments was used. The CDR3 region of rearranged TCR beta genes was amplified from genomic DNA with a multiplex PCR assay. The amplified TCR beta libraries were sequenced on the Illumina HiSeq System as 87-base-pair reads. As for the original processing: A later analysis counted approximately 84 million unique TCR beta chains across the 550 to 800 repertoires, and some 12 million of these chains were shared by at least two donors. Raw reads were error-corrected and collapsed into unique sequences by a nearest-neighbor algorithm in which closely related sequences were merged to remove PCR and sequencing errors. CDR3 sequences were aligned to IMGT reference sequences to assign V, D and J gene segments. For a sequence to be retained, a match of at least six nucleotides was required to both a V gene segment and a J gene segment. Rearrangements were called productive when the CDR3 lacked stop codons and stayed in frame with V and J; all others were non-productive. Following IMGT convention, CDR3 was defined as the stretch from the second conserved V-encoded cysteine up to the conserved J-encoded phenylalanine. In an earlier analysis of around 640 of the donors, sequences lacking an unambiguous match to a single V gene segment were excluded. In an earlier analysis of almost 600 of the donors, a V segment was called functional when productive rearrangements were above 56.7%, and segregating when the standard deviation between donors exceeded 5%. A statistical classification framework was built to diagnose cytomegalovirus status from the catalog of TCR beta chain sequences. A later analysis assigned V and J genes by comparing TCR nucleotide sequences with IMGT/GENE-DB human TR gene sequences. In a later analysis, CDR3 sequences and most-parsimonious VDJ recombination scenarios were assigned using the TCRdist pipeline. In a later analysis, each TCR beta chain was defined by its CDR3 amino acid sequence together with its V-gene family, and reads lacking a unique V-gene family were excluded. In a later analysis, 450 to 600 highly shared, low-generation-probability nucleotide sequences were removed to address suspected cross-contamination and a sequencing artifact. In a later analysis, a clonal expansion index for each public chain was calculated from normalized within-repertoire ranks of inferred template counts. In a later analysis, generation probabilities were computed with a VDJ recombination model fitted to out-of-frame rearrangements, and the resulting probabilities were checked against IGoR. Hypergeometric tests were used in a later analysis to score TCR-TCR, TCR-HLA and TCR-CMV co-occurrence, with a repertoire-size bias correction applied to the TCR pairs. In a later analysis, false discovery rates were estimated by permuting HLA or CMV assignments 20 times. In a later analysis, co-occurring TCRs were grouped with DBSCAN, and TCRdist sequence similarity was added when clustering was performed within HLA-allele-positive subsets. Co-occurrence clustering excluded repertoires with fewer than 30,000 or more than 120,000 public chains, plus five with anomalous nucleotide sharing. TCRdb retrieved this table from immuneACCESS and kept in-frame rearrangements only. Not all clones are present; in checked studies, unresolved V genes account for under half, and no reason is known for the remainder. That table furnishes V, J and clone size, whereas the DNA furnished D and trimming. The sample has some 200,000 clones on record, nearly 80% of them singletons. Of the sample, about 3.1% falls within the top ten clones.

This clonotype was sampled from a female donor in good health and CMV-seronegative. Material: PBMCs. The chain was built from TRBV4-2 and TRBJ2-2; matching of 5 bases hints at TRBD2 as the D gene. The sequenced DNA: TGTGCCAGCAGCCAAGCAGCCCGGGAAACCGGGGAGCTGTTTTTT. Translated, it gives CASSQAARETGELFF.